This is a list of T cell receptor beta chains from one sample in a study of multiple sclerosis patients with progressive multifocal leukoencephalopathy. Profiled with immunoSEQ multiplex PCR; TCRdb holds only in-frame clones, not every one. The data hold 31,000 or so clones, with about nine tenths observed a single time. Specimen: PBMCs, collected from a patient treated with natalizumab. Receptor source: a woman aged 40 to 55 with progressive multifocal leukoencephalopathy. The CDR3 runs from the conserved cysteine through the conserved F or W. A D gene is named only where the DNA matches it firmly. Only part of the rows carry a size: once, few, many, or a class if the clone is expanded.

clone size,D gene,V gene,J gene,CDR3 length,CDR3 protein,CDR3 DNA
-,-,TRBV5-6,TRBJ1-2,13,CASSTDSTYGYTF,TGTGCCAGCAGCACGGACAGCACCTATGGCTACACCTTC
once,-,TRBV5-6,TRBJ1-1,16,CASSLRGVLNVAEAFF,TGTGCCAGCAGCTTGCGGGGGGTTCTAAATGTGGCTGAAGCTTTCTTT
-,TRBD2,TRBV2,TRBJ2-7,17,CASSPTIQLAGLDEQYF,TGTGCCAGCAGTCCGACAATCCAACTAGCGGGGTTGGACGAGCAGTACTTC
-,-,TRBV11-2,TRBJ1-1,15,CASSLVRRGDTEAFF,TGTGCCAGCAGCTTAGTACGTAGGGGTGATACTGAAGCTTTCTTT
-,-,TRBV6-1,TRBJ2-5,13,CASSAVGKETQYF,TGTGCCAGCAGTGCGGTTGGCAAAGAGACCCAGTACTTC
-,-,TRBV2,TRBJ2-2,15,CASSRLASNTGELFF,TGTGCCAGCAGTAGGCTAGCATCGAACACCGGGGAGCTGTTTTTT
-,-,TRBV28,TRBJ2-6,13,CASQGGGANVLTF,TGTGCCAGCCAGGGGGGTGGGGCCAACGTCCTGACTTTC
-,-,TRBV5-6,TRBJ1-3,14,CASSPGWSGNTIYF,TGTGCCAGCAGCCCAGGGTGGTCTGGAAACACCATATATTTT
-,-,TRBV4-3,TRBJ2-6,14,CASSRSTGANVLTF,TGCGCCAGCAGCCGGTCTACTGGGGCCAACGTCCTGACTTTC
-,TRBD2,TRBV2,TRBJ2-1,17,CASSDRLAGGFYNEQFF,TGTGCCAGCAGTGACAGACTAGCGGGAGGGTTTTACAATGAGCAGTTCTTC
-,-,TRBV11-2,TRBJ2-5,15,CASSLSPGRQETQYF,TGTGCCAGCAGCTTATCGCCAGGGCGACAAGAGACCCAGTACTTC
-,TRBD1,TRBV9,TRBJ2-2,20,CASSVRPTPWTGGAGGELFF,TGTGCCAGCAGCGTGAGACCAACACCGTGGACAGGGGGCGCGGGCGGGGAGCTGTTTTTT
-,-,TRBV6-6,TRBJ2-7,14,CASSYRTGTYEQYF,TGTGCCAGCAGTTACCGAACAGGTACCTACGAGCAGTACTTC
-,TRBD2,TRBV4-2,TRBJ2-7,17,CASSQSTTSGYSYEQYF,TGTGCCAGCAGCCAATCTACGACTAGCGGGTACTCCTACGAGCAGTACTTC
-,TRBD1,TRBV2,TRBJ2-2,15,CASSLDRGFPGELFF,TGTGCCAGCAGTTTGGACAGGGGTTTCCCCGGGGAGCTGTTTTTT
once,-,TRBV5-4,TRBJ2-3,16,CASSLGWGKDTDTQYF,TGTGCCAGCAGCCTGGGGTGGGGGAAGGACACAGATACGCAGTATTTT
-,-,TRBV10-3,TRBJ1-3,15,CAISNRESNGNTIYF,TGTGCCATCAGCAACAGGGAATCGAATGGAAACACCATATATTTT
-,-,TRBV6-4,TRBJ1-5,12,CASSDLNQPQHF,TGTGCCAGCAGTGATTTAAATCAGCCCCAGCATTTT